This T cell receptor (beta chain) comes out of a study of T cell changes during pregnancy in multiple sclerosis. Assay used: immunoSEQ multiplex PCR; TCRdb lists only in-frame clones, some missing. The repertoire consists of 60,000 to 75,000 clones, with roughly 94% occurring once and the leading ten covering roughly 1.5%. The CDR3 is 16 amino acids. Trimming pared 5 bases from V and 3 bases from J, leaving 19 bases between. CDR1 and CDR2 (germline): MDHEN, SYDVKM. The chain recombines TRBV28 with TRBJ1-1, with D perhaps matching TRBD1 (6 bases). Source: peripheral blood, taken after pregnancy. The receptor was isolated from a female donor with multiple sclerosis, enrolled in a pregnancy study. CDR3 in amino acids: CASSTPRGAPDTEAFF. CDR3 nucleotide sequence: TGTGCCAGCAGTACACCTCGGGGGGCACCTGACACTGAAGCTTTCTTT.